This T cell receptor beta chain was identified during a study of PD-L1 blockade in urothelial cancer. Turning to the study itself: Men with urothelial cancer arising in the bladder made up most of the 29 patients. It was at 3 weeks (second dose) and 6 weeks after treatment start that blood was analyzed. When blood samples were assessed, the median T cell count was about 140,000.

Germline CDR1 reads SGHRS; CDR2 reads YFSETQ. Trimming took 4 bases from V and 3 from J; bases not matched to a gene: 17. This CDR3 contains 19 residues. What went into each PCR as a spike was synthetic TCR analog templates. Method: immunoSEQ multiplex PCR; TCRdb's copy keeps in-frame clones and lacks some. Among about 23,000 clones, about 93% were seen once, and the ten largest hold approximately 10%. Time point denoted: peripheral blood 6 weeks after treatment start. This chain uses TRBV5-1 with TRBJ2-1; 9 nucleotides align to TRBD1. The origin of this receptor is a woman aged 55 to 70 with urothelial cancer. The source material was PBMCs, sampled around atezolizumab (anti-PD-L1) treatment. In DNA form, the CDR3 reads TGCGCCAGCAGCCTCTCTATTGGGTTCCCGGGACAGGGCTACAATGAGCAGTTCTTC. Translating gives CASSLSIGFPGQGYNEQFF.